This note documents a single T cell receptor (beta chain) sequence. What antigen it recognizes has not been identified. No base qualities exist here, and no much larger clone lies one base off it. The library came from the immunoSEQ multiplex PCR assay. A mixture of 60 forward primers for TCR Vbeta segments and 13 reverse primers for TCR Jbeta segments was used in the multiplex PCR. The CDR3 region of rearranged TCR beta genes was amplified from genomic DNA with a multiplex PCR assay. Amplified TCR beta libraries were sequenced as 87-base-pair reads on the Illumina HiSeq System. The paper's processing steps were these. In a later analysis, approximately 74 million unique TCR beta chains were counted across the 650 to 700 repertoires, and approximately 11 million of these chains were shared by at least two donors. Raw reads were error-corrected and collapsed into unique sequences with a nearest-neighbor algorithm that merged closely related sequences to remove PCR and sequencing errors. To assign V, D and J gene segments, CDR3 sequences were aligned to IMGT reference sequences. For a sequence to be retained, a match of at least six nucleotides to both a V gene segment and a J gene segment was required. A rearrangement was called productive if the CDR3 had no stop codons and remained in frame with V and J, and every other rearrangement was called non-productive. CDR3 was defined by IMGT convention, running from the second conserved V-encoded cysteine to the conserved J-encoded phenylalanine. In an earlier analysis of 587 of the donors, sequences lacking an unambiguous match to a single V gene segment were excluded. In an earlier analysis of approximately 590 of the donors, V segments were called functional above 56.7% productive rearrangements and were called segregating when the between-donor standard deviation exceeded 5%. To diagnose cytomegalovirus status from the catalog of TCR beta chain sequences, a statistical classification framework was built. A later analysis assigned V and J genes by comparing TCR nucleotide sequences with IMGT/GENE-DB human TR gene sequences. The TCRdist pipeline was used in a later analysis to assign CDR3 sequences and most-parsimonious VDJ recombination scenarios. In a later analysis, every TCR beta chain was defined by the combination of its CDR3 amino acid sequence and its V-gene family, and reads without a unique V-gene family were dropped. In a later analysis, several hundred highly shared, low-generation-probability nucleotide sequences were removed to address suspected cross-contamination and a sequencing artifact. In a later analysis, a clonal expansion index was calculated for each public chain from normalized within-repertoire ranks of inferred template counts. In a later analysis, generation probabilities were computed using a VDJ recombination model fitted to out-of-frame rearrangements, and the results were checked against IGoR. In a later analysis, hypergeometric tests were used to score TCR-TCR, TCR-HLA and TCR-CMV co-occurrence, with a repertoire-size bias correction applied to TCR pairs. In a later analysis, false discovery rates were estimated by permuting HLA or CMV assignments 20 times. A later analysis grouped co-occurring TCRs with DBSCAN, adding TCRdist sequence similarity when clustering within HLA-allele-positive subsets. For co-occurrence clustering, repertoires with fewer than 30,000 or more than 120,000 public chains were excluded, along with 4 to 6 repertoires with anomalous nucleotide sharing. TCRdb's version of the immuneACCESS table is confined to in-frame rearrangements and falls short of the full clone set. An unresolved V gene accounts for under half of the shortfall where checked; the remainder is of unknown origin. V, J and clone size were drawn from that table, and D and trimming were deduced from the DNA. The sample profile shows under 150,000 clones; approximately 80% of them were found once. Of the sample, roughly 1.4% falls within the top ten clones.

The cohort comprised 666 healthy bone marrow donors. Cohort members were all nominally healthy when sampled, although unrecorded immune exposures were likely present. The donor was CMV seropositive and belonged to the group of a few hundred seropositive cohort members. A peripheral blood sample was provided by each donor, and peripheral blood mononuclear cells were used for TCR beta sequencing. Genomic DNA extraction from the blood cell samples was performed with the Qiagen DNeasy Blood Extraction Kit. Germline trimming: 6 bases from V, 5 bases from J; junction bases outside gene matches: 7. CDR1 and CDR2 were assigned from the germline V gene as SNHLY and FYNNEI. Taken from cysteine to phenylalanine, the CDR3 has 14 residues. The DNA shown is the 42-base CDR3, in frame from base 1. The entry originates in a study of cytomegalovirus exposure and HLA in healthy donors (TCRdb year 2017). Background for the entire study: According to an earlier analysis of a few hundred of the donors, some 180 million T cells yielded 117 million unique TCR beta sequences and roughly 280 Gb of sequence data. Approximately 310 gigabases of sequencing data and tens of millions of unique TCR sequences were included in an early release covering about 700 HLA-typed donors. Among the approximately 430 genotyped donors, approximately 82% belonged to the genetic ancestry cluster associated with self-reported Caucasian donors. The aim of the study was to test whether cataloging public T cell receptors could identify signatures of past pathogen exposure. The T cell repertoires of 670 or so subjects were profiled by immunosequencing and related to cytomegalovirus serostatus. In addition to the first cohort of roughly 670 subjects, a separate validation cohort of under 150 different subjects was used. To predict cytomegalovirus infection status, the study brought together high-throughput TCR immunosequencing, statistical association of individual TCRs with disease status, and machine learning. In a later analysis, previously published TCR beta repertoires from 550 to 750 donors were re-analyzed and high-resolution HLA genotyping was added so that TCR occurrence patterns could be studied. Rather than drawing on any new phenotypic data, the later analysis identified candidate immune exposures from TCR beta sequences and the way those sequences occurred across donors. An earlier analysis of some 500 of the donors applied high-throughput TCR beta sequencing to assess whether each TCR beta V gene segment acted as functional or pseudogenic. Donor age, sex, ethnicity and CMV serostatus were collected together with the repertoire data. A later genetic analysis used genome-wide SNP genotypes for 398 of the 666 donors, treating that subset as a discovery cohort. Every repertoire in the discovery cohort had been generated on one and the same sequencing platform. Both class I and class II loci were covered by HLA typing, at four-digit resolution. Typing coverage varied by locus: about 620-630 donors for A, B, C, DRB1 and DQB1; more than 500 for DQA1; 600 to 610 for DPA1; 450 to 480 for DPB1. A few DR-DQ haplotypes were treated as single units for association and clustering because of strong linkage in the cohort. Among roughly 400 genotyped donors of the cohort, an average of around 240,000 unique TCR beta nucleotide sequences were sequenced per donor, roughly 20% of them non-productive. Study-level results and caveats: A cluster of highly shared sequence variants was judged likely to be a technical artifact of the sequencing pipeline. Over 15 rarely observed V segments, including chromosome 9 orphons, were excluded from the earlier analysis of 550 to 700 of the donors because counts were too low. According to the authors, the approach could potentially be generalized to other disease states and immunological phenotypes. Because some donors lacked HLA typing at each locus, the association tests relied only on the typed subset. According to a later analysis, TCR association rates differed among HLA loci, with DRB1 alleles showing the most associated TCRs and HLA-C alleles showing the fewest. The classifier was reported to diagnose cytomegalovirus status with high specificity and sensitivity in both the original and validation cohorts. In vitro tests confirmed that a few of the cytomegalovirus-associated TCR beta chains recognize cytomegalovirus antigens. At a false discovery rate of 0.05, a later analysis linked some 18,000 TCR beta sequences to specific HLA alleles. Most CMV-associated TCR beta chains appeared to be HLA-restricted in a later analysis, and the HLA associations seemed to be driven largely by CMV exposure. CMV serostatus was the only immune exposure information available for the cohort. The study gave a list of about 160 TCR beta chains associated with cytomegalovirus. While some public TCRs were present in many individuals, most TCR sequences turned up only very rarely across donors. Assigning TCR associations to individual alleles was difficult when HLA alleles, especially DR and DQ, strongly co-occurred. V-gene and J-gene trimming of TCR beta chains was associated with a missense DCLRE1C variant in a later genetic analysis, and the association was replicated in an independent cohort. The 87-base-pair reads could not distinguish some IMGT-functional V segments, including TRBV6-2 and TRBV6-3, so those segments were excluded. Compared with the 666-donor mean, donors in an Asian-associated ancestry cluster had fewer N-insertions in productive TCRs, according to a later genetic analysis. Only TCR beta chains were sequenced in this cohort, and the absence of alpha or paired-chain data limited detectable features. Linkage disequilibrium might explain the correlated functional status among segregating V segments, but an unknown experimental factor could not be excluded. In an earlier analysis of approximately 590 of the donors, most TCR beta V segments appeared in productive rearrangements about 87% or about 30% of the time, broadly matching IMGT annotations. Roughly uniform sequencing depth across donors was assumed in presence/absence analyses, although this assumption may not hold. In a later analysis, HLA-associated TCR beta chains were found to be more clonally expanded and to have lower generation probabilities than equally common non-associated chains. According to a later analysis, parvovirus B19, influenza, CMV and Epstein-Barr virus appeared linked to several top co-occurrence clusters. A further reported finding was that TCR beta sequences accurately predicted the HLA-A and HLA-B alleles for most subjects in the first cohort.

The source of this sequence is a man aged 25 to 40 in good health and CMV-seropositive. The rearranged chain carries TRBV2 and TRBJ2-1; 7 junctional bases match TRBD2. Specimen: PBMCs. The DNA reads TGTGCCAGCAGAGGGAGCGGGACTGACAATGAGCAGTTCTTC. This gives the protein CASRGSGTDNEQFF.